Shown below are 20 T cell receptor beta chains from a single sample sequenced in a study of OX40 agonist ivuxolimab in advanced cancers. Clones were sequenced by immunoSEQ multiplex PCR, and TCRdb holds only the in-frame ones, with some missing. The table lists around 80,000 clones, roughly 91% of them singletons, with 2% to 2.5% in the top ten. The sequences come from CD4+ or CD8+ T cells sorted from blood, collected in a trial of the OX40 agonist ivuxolimab. These receptors all come from an adult with an advanced solid tumor such as melanoma, head and neck, liver or kidney cancer.

The chain combines TRBV19 with TRBJ2-1, with 7 bases aligning to TRBD1. Germline-derived CDR1 and CDR2 are LNHDA and SQIVND (reference sequence). V dropped 3 bases and J dropped 7; count of bases not matched to a gene: 6. This CDR3 is 14 amino acids long. CDR3 bases: TGTGCCAGTAGTATCAGACAGGGTCGGAATGAGCAGTTCTTC. This gives the protein CASSIRQGRNEQFF.

This chain uses TRBV5-4 with TRBJ2-2, with D tentatively TRBD2 (5 bases). This CDR3 contains 15 residues. Per the germline V gene, CDR1 is SGHNT and CDR2 is YYREEE (reference sequence). Trimming stripped 4 bases from V and 10 bases from J, with 20 bases between. The CDR3 DNA reads TGTGCCAGCAGCCCGGGCGGCGGGCTCCCGCCGGAGCTGTTTTTT. It yields the protein CASSPGGGLPPELFF.

The rearrangement links TRBV27 to TRBJ2-1; D might be TRBD1 (5 bases). Germline values: CDR1 MNHEY, CDR2 SMNVEV (reference sequence). There are 17 residues in the CDR3. V lost 6 bases, J lost 0 bases, and 18 bases lay in between. The CDR3 region is CASRRGIGSGSYNEQFF. The CDR3, as DNA: TGTGCCAGCAGAAGGGGCATTGGATCTGGCTCCTACAATGAGCAGTTCTTC.

CDR3: CASSVSPGLETNEQFF. CDR3 in DNA: TGTGCCAGCAGCGTAAGTCCGGGACTAGAGACCAATGAGCAGTTCTTC. This chain connects TRBV9 to TRBJ2-1; 8 bases match TRBD2. J gave up 6 bases and V 1 base, and 9 bases lay outside the gene matches. The CDR3 loop spans 16 amino acids. In germline, CDR1 is SGDLS, CDR2 YYNGEE. Drawing the rest from reference TRBV9 and TRBJ2-1, the complete variable domain is DSGVTQTPKHLITATGQRVTLRCSPRSGDLSVYWYQQSLDQGLQFLIQYYNGEERAKGNILERFSAQQFPDLHSELNLSSLELGDSALYFCASSVSPGLETNEQFFGPGTRLTVL.

V gene TRBV28 combines with J gene TRBJ1-5, with D tentatively TRBD1 (5 bases). This CDR3 is built from 15 residues. Germline CDR1 and CDR2: MDHEN and SYDVKM. V gave up 2 bases and J gave up 7 bases, with 15 bases separating them. For the CDR3, the DNA is TGTGCCAGCAGTTTAGGGCAGGGAAACGGACAGCCCCAGCATTTT. Translated: CASSLGQGNGQPQHF.

The V gene is TRBV27, the J gene TRBJ1-1, with a tentative D call TRBD1 (6 bases). The CDR3 loop spans 17 amino acids. V was clipped by 0 bases and J by 0 bases, with 14 bases between them. Germline values: CDR1 MNHEY, CDR2 SMNVEV (reference sequence). Written as DNA, the CDR3 is TGTGCCAGCAGTTTATCTGGGACACTCACTCTGAACACTGAAGCTTTCTTT. Translation gives CASSLSGTLTLNTEAFF.

The chain joins TRBV2 to TRBJ2-7; 7 bases map to TRBD1. The V gene end was trimmed by 7 bases and the J gene end by 2 bases; junction bases not matched to a gene: 8. Per the germline V gene, CDR1 is SNHLY and CDR2 is FYNNEI. The length of the CDR3 is 14 residues. The CDR3 loop is CASNIQGPPYEQYF. DNA for the CDR3: TGTGCCAGCAACATACAGGGGCCGCCCTACGAGCAGTACTTC. Combining the CDR3 with reference TRBV2 and TRBJ2-7 gives the whole variable domain EPEVTQTPSHQVTQMGQEVILRCVPISNHLYFYWYRQILGQKVEFLVSFYNNEISEKSEIFDDQFSVERPDGSNFTLKIRSTKLEDSAMYFCASNIQGPPYEQYFGPGTRLTVT.

V and J are TRBV10-3 and TRBJ2-3, with D unresolved. CDR3 length: 13 residues. Germline assignment: CDR1 ENHRY and CDR2 SYGVKD. Trimming took off 5 bases at V and 0 bases at J, with 6 bases between the two ends. CDR3: CAISWVSTDTQYF. The CDR3 region has the DNA TGTGCCATCAGTTGGGTCAGCACAGATACGCAGTATTTT.

The V gene is TRBV5-1, the J gene TRBJ2-5, with D possibly being TRBD1 (6 bases). The germline CDR1 and CDR2 sequences are SGHRS and YFSETQ. The CDR3 extends over 15 amino acids. The ends were cut back, 4 bases at V and 5 bases at J, with 18 bases in the middle. In DNA form, the CDR3 reads TGCGCCAGCAGCGAAGGGGGATTGGCCAGGGAGACCCAGTACTTC. It codes for CASSEGGLARETQYF.

The chain uses TRBV30 and TRBJ2-7, with D hard to call. Between the trimmed V and J ends, which lost 2 bases and 6 bases, there was a span of 5 bases. Per the germline V gene, CDR1 is GTSNPN and CDR2 is SVGIG (reference sequence). CDR3 length: 10 residues. The chain's CDR3 is CAWSLGEQYF. DNA of the CDR3: TGTGCCTGGAGTTTGGGCGAGCAGTACTTC.

This sequence joins TRBV19 and TRBJ2-2; no firm D call. The length of the CDR3 is 12 residues. Per germline, CDR1 LNHDA and CDR2 SQIVND (reference sequence). V was pared by 5 bases and J by 5 bases, with 6 bases between. Written as DNA, the CDR3 is TGTGCCAGTAGTCCGCGGACCGGGGAGCTGTTTTTT. Amino acid sequence: CASSPRTGELFF.

The genes are TRBV5-1 and TRBJ1-2; TRBD1 matches at 9 bases. With 0 bases clipped from V and 2 bases from J, the junction kept 5 bases outside the gene matches. The CDR3 covers 16 residues. The germline gives CDR1 SGHRS, CDR2 YFSETQ. The CDR3 region is CASSLGAGTGNYGYTF. Written as DNA, the CDR3 is TGCGCCAGCAGCTTGGGGGCCGGGACAGGGAACTATGGCTACACCTTC.

This chain connects TRBV21-1 to TRBJ2-5; the DNA was not used to check the table's D call, TRBD2. TRBV21-1 is shown as a pseudogene. CDR3 length: 15 residues. The CDR3, as DNA: TGTGCCAGCAGCATAACGGGAGCCCTCCAAGAGACCCAGTACTTC. Encoded protein: CASSITGALQETQYF.

The J gene is TRBJ2-7, the V gene TRBV15; D not resolved. The CDR3 covers 15 residues. Germline V gene data show CDR1 as LNHNV and CDR2 as YYDKDF (reference sequence). Trimming took 4 bases from V and 2 from J, leaving 15 bases between them. CDR3 sequence reads: CATSTSRGPPYEQYF. CDR3 sequence (DNA): TGTGCCACCAGCACCTCTCGCGGCCCTCCCTACGAGCAGTACTTC.

This chain joins TRBV2 and TRBJ1-3; D not certain. With 3 bases removed from V and 4 bases from J, the gap between germline ends came to 4 bases. Germline lookup yields CDR1 SNHLY and CDR2 FYNNEI. The CDR3 consists of 12 residues. In DNA form, the CDR3 reads TGTGCCAGCAGTGATAGGGGAAACACCATATATTTT. This codes for CASSDRGNTIYF.

The chain links TRBV5-5 to TRBJ1-2; 7 bases fit TRBD1. V shed 2 bases, J shed 5 bases, and the junction held 6 bases outside the gene matches. CDR3 length: 14 residues. Per germline, CDR1 SGHKS and CDR2 YYEKEE (reference sequence). The CDR3 region has the DNA TGTGCCAGCAGCTTAACAGGGGAGCGGTATGGCTACACCTTC. As protein: CASSLTGERYGYTF.

V gene TRBV5-4 combines with J gene TRBJ2-6; 13 bases agree with TRBD2. The V gene's germline CDR1 is SGHNT and CDR2 YYREEE (reference sequence). The J segment lost 4 bases and the V segment lost 5 bases, leaving 0 bases of the junction unmatched. CDR3 size: 15 residues. The CDR3 coding sequence is TGTGCCAGCAGACTAGCGGGAGGGGGGGCCAACGTCCTGACTTTC. Translating it yields CASRLAGGGANVLTF.

V gene TRBV5-5 combines with J gene TRBJ2-1; D is possibly TRBD2 (5 bases). With 0 bases removed from V and 8 bases from J, the gap between germline ends came to 18 bases. CDR3 length: 16 amino acids. Germline CDR1 and CDR2: SGHKS and YYEKEE (reference sequence). The CDR3 loop is CASSLARGHIGDEQFF. Written as DNA, the CDR3 is TGTGCCAGCAGCTTGGCCAGAGGGCACATCGGGGATGAGCAGTTCTTC.

As DNA, the CDR3 is TGCGCCAGCAGCCTGGGTCTCAAGGGGGATACGCAGTATTTT. Translation gives CASSLGLKGDTQYF. The rearrangement joins TRBV5-1 to TRBJ2-3; weak D call: TRBD1 (5 bases). The CDR3 covers 14 residues. CDR1 and CDR2 from the germline V gene are SGHRS and YFSETQ. Between the trimmed V and J ends, which lost 4 bases and 6 bases, there was a span of 15 bases.

V and J are TRBV5-4 and TRBJ2-1; 12 bases are shared with TRBD2. V trimming: 4 bases; J trimming: 0 bases; junction bases outside the gene matches: 8. This CDR3 contains 18 residues. The V gene's germline CDR1 is SGHNT and CDR2 YYREEE (reference sequence). This CDR3 is CASSGRLAGASSYNEQFF. CDR3 DNA sequence: TGTGCCAGCAGCGGGAGACTAGCGGGGGCCAGCTCCTACAATGAGCAGTTCTTC.